This TCR beta chain was documented in a study of cytomegalovirus exposure and HLA in healthy donors. Study conclusions and caveats: Later, an analysis found that common viral pathogens appeared to be linked with several of the most significant clusters. Under in vitro conditions, three CMV-associated chains were confirmed as specific for CMV antigens.

This CDR3 spans 15 amino acids. The V gene lost 4 bases and the J gene lost 0 bases, with 10 bases spanning the gap. Germline V gene data show CDR1 as SNHLY and CDR2 as FYNNEI. Concerning this clone itself: Its antigen remains unidentified.

The primer mix had 60 Vbeta and 13 Jbeta primers. Sequencing was performed with immunoSEQ multiplex PCR; in TCRdb, only in-frame clones are kept and a portion is missing. The sample has about 110,000 clones; around 70% are singletons. Source material: PBMCs. The chain joins TRBV2 to TRBJ1-5; possible D gene TRBD1, 5 bases. This receptor was obtained from a woman in her 40s in good health and CMV-seropositive. CDR3 sequence (DNA): TGTGCCAGCAGTGGGGGACTCAATAGCAATCAGCCCCAGCATTTT. It encodes CASSGGLNSNQPQHF. The variable domain in full, completed from reference TRBV2 and TRBJ1-5, reads EPEVTQTPSHQVTQMGQEVILRCVPISNHLYFYWYRQILGQKVEFLVSFYNNEISEKSEIFDDQFSVERPDGSNFTLKIRSTKLEDSAMYFCASSGGLNSNQPQHFGDGTRLSIL.